The rows below give T cell receptor beta chains drawn from one sample of a study of CD8 T cells in Susac syndrome. One entry per CDR3 protein, called by TCRdb with MiXCR from the immunoSEQ multiplex PCR reads. The sample holds 160,000 or so distinct CDR3 sequences; approximately 93% are singletons and the top ten take 0.2% to 0.25%. Sequenced input: CD8+ T cells from PBMCs. These receptors came from a human donor with multiple sclerosis. CDR3s include the opening cysteine and the closing phenylalanine or tryptophan. Fields, in order: D gene, V gene, CDR3 protein. The D gene is left open where the match is weak.

D gene: TRBD1
V gene: TRBV9
CDR3 protein: CASSGQGAKLNIQYF

D gene: NA
V gene: TRBV4-3
CDR3 protein: CASSQGEGGYTF

D gene: NA
V gene: TRBV7-9
CDR3 protein: CASSLDLRRTDTQYF

D gene: TRBD2
V gene: TRBV30
CDR3 protein: CAWVGTSGGPNTGELFF

D gene: NA
V gene: TRBV15
CDR3 protein: CATPSNTGELFF

D gene: NA
V gene: TRBV7-9
CDR3 protein: CASSLPTGPYEQYF

D gene: NA
V gene: TRBV27
CDR3 protein: CASTPGSTDTQYF

D gene: TRBD2
V gene: TRBV15
CDR3 protein: CATSREANLGLAGNEQFF

D gene: TRBD1
V gene: TRBV3-1
CDR3 protein: CASSQVDWTGVRDTGELFF

D gene: NA
V gene: TRBV20-1
CDR3 protein: CSARPPSAGRGGYEQYF

D gene: TRBD1
V gene: TRBV14
CDR3 protein: CASSQDVGTGYEQYF

D gene: TRBD2
V gene: TRBV30
CDR3 protein: CAWSDPWGGSYEQYF

D gene: NA
V gene: TRBV2
CDR3 protein: CASSDSGGSYGYTF

D gene: TRBD2
V gene: TRBV5-1
CDR3 protein: CASSFDGGRRETQYF

D gene: TRBD1
V gene: TRBV6-5
CDR3 protein: CASSLQGRNTEAFF

D gene: TRBD1
V gene: TRBV29-1
CDR3 protein: CSVAPGDRAGTDTQYF

D gene: TRBD2
V gene: TRBV7-9
CDR3 protein: CASLGGDTQYF

D gene: NA
V gene: TRBV19
CDR3 protein: CASGSGSNQPQHF

D gene: TRBD1
V gene: TRBV12-3/TRBV12-4
CDR3 protein: CATGTGIYYGYTF

D gene: NA
V gene: TRBV9
CDR3 protein: CASSVASDGFTEAFF

D gene: TRBD1
V gene: TRBV13
CDR3 protein: CASSPEIGQGDGYTF

D gene: NA
V gene: TRBV12-3/TRBV12-4
CDR3 protein: CASSLSADGGPFGYTF

D gene: NA
V gene: TRBV29-1
CDR3 protein: CSVEDRGYGGLEQFF

D gene: NA
V gene: TRBV25-1
CDR3 protein: CASLGPSVFGYTF

D gene: NA
V gene: TRBV23-1
CDR3 protein: CASSQSSDSAVDTEAFF

D gene: NA
V gene: TRBV27
CDR3 protein: CASSLSAGTDTQYF